Following are 16 T cell receptor beta chains from one sample sequenced in a study of blood T cell repertoires in COVID-19. Measured with immunoSEQ multiplex PCR; TCRdb has only the in-frame clones, and not every one. The sample includes roughly 340,000 clones, 75% to 90% of them seen just once. The sample was peripheral blood. These receptors were taken from a woman between 45 and 65 years old with COVID-19, enrolled during active disease.

CDR3 in DNA: TGTGCCAGCCGCTCTCAGGGTCGGGACAGACAATACACCGGGGAGCTGTTTTTT. It is translated as CASRSQGRDRQYTGELFF. The genes are TRBV21-1 and TRBJ2-2; the table gives TRBD1 as D, unverified against the DNA. TRBV21-1 is termed a pseudogene. This CDR3 contains 18 residues.

This chain joins TRBV5-6 and TRBJ2-1; D unclear. Germline values: CDR1 SGHDT, CDR2 YYEEEE. Trimming pared 0 bases from V and 0 bases from J, leaving 10 bases between. The CDR3 loop spans 16 amino acids. CDR3 in DNA: TGTGCCAGCAGCTTGGATCCGAGAAGCTCCTACAATGAGCAGTTCTTC. It specifies CASSLDPRSSYNEQFF.

The chain combines TRBV27 with TRBJ1-2; no clear D. The CDR3 has 15 residues. Trimming stripped 3 bases from V and 5 bases from J, with 16 bases between. CDR1 is MNHEY, CDR2 SMNVEV, per germline (reference sequence). CDR3 sequence reads: CASSFTPIRSYGYTF. CDR3 nucleotides: TGTGCCAGCAGTTTTACCCCCATCCGGTCGTATGGCTACACCTTC.

The rearrangement uses TRBV20-1 and TRBJ2-4; D remains ambiguous. Germline CDR1 and CDR2: DFQATT and SNEGSKA (reference sequence). Trimming took off 6 bases at V and 9 bases at J, with 12 bases between the two ends. The CDR3 runs 11 residues. The CDR3 coding sequence is TGCAGTGCCCCCGCCCCTAGCATTCAGTACTTC. It translates to CSAPAPSIQYF.

V gene TRBV2 combines with J gene TRBJ2-5; TRBD1 matches 10 bases. This CDR3 region has 12 residues. Germline values: CDR1 SNHLY, CDR2 FYNNEI. V lost 6 bases to trimming and J lost 5 bases; unmatched junction nucleotides: 0. The CDR3 nucleotides read TGTGCCAGCAGGGACAGGGGGGAGACCCAGTACTTC. Translating gives CASRDRGETQYF. Looking up the rest from reference TRBV2 and TRBJ2-5 gives the full variable domain: EPEVTQTPSHQVTQMGQEVILRCVPISNHLYFYWYRQILGQKVEFLVSFYNNEISEKSEIFDDQFSVERPDGSNFTLKIRSTKLEDSAMYFCASRDRGETQYFGPGTRLLVL.

The chain recombines TRBV9 with TRBJ1-5; TRBD1 aligns across 7 bases. The CDR3 consists of 14 residues. J gave up 6 bases and V 3 bases, and 6 bases lay outside the gene matches. CDR1 is SGDLS, CDR2 YYNGEE, per germline. CDR3 loop: CASSAGTVSQPQHF. In DNA form, the CDR3 reads TGTGCCAGCAGCGCGGGGACAGTCAGTCAGCCCCAGCATTTT.

The CDR3 region is CATSDRRTSGKTDTQYF. The CDR3 DNA sequence: TGTGCCACCAGTGACCGCCGGACTAGCGGGAAAACAGATACGCAGTATTTT. The rearrangement joins TRBV24-1 to TRBJ2-3, with 12 bases aligning to TRBD2. V lost 4 bases to trimming and J lost 3 bases; unmatched junction nucleotides: 7. The CDR3 has 17 amino acids. The germline CDR1 and CDR2 sequences are KGHDR and SFDVKD.

The chain combines TRBV2 with TRBJ2-3; D not certain. The V end was cut by 6 bases, the J end by 1 base, with 14 bases between. Germline V lookup: CDR1 SNHLY, CDR2 FYNNEI. The CDR3 runs to 15 residues. CDR3 amino acids: CASSRVSPGTDTQYF. CDR3 bases: TGTGCCAGCAGCCGGGTTAGCCCGGGCACAGATACGCAGTATTTT.

The chain couples TRBV4-2 to TRBJ1-2; D possibly corresponds to TRBD1 (5 bases). This CDR3 spans 15 amino acids. Per the germline V gene, CDR1 is LGHNA and CDR2 is YNFKEQ. Trimming removed 0 bases at V and 3 bases at J, with 11 bases between. The CDR3: CASSQDSGSDYGYTF. The CDR3 coding sequence is TGTGCCAGCAGCCAAGATTCAGGGTCGGACTATGGCTACACCTTC.

This clone was seen more than once but under ten times. The chain carries TRBV4-1 and TRBJ2-2, with TRBD1 identical over 10 bases. Germline assignment: CDR1 MGHRA and CDR2 YSYEKL. The CDR3 has 19 amino acids. The junction had 13 bases not matched to a gene; V was cut back by 2 bases and J by 4 bases. This chain's CDR3 is CASSQPGVDRGRGTGELFF. In nucleotides, the CDR3 is TGCGCCAGCAGCCAACCCGGGGTAGACAGGGGGCGCGGCACCGGGGAGCTGTTTTTT.

V is TRBV19 and J is TRBJ2-4, with D hard to call. The CDR3 runs 16 residues. Germline V CDR1 and CDR2: LNHDA, SQIVND (reference sequence). V shed 5 bases and J shed 0 bases, with 14 bases lying between them. CDR3 region: CASSVHQLVAKNIQYF. CDR3 sequence (DNA): TGTGCCAGTAGTGTACACCAGCTAGTAGCCAAAAACATTCAGTACTTC.

The sample holds one count of this clone. This chain connects TRBV6-5 to TRBJ1-5; D perhaps matches TRBD1 (5 bases). V dropped 1 base and J dropped 6 bases, with 10 bases sitting between them. Germline values: CDR1 MNHEY, CDR2 SVGAGI. The CDR3 sequence is 14 residues long. Written as DNA, the CDR3 is TGTGCCAGCAGTTACTTGGCAGGGTCTCAGCCCCAGCATTTT. This encodes CASSYLAGSQPQHF.

This clone appeared a few times. The J gene is TRBJ1-1, the V gene TRBV19; D might be TRBD1 (6 bases). The CDR3 contains 15 residues. In germline, CDR1 is LNHDA, CDR2 SQIVND (reference sequence). With 4 bases removed from V and 4 bases from J, the gap between germline ends came to 16 bases. The CDR3 is CASSTQGLGGTEAFF. The CDR3 DNA follows: TGTGCCAGTAGTACACAGGGCTTGGGCGGCACTGAAGCTTTCTTT.

The CDR3 spells CAWDRGSGRGETQYF. CDR3 bases: TGTGCCTGGGACAGAGGTAGCGGGAGGGGAGAGACCCAGTACTTC. This chain joins TRBV30 and TRBJ2-5; 11 bases fit TRBD2. V was pared by 5 bases and J by 4 bases, with 9 bases of the junction left unmatched. The germline V gene has CDR1 GTSNPN and CDR2 SVGIG (reference sequence). The CDR3 is 15 amino acids.

Only a few counts were recorded for this clone. The chain employs TRBV10-2 and TRBJ1-1, with D unresolved. This CDR3 spans 14 amino acids. The germline gives CDR1 WSHSY, CDR2 SAAADI. Trimming pared 5 bases from V and 1 base from J, leaving 11 bases between. CDR3: CASSTGRGNTEAFF. In DNA form, the CDR3 reads TGCGCCAGCAGTACCGGACGGGGGAACACTGAAGCTTTCTTT.

V and J are TRBV30 and TRBJ1-5; D remains unclear. CDR3 length: 13 amino acids. V dropped 1 base and J dropped 5 bases, with 9 bases sitting between them. Germline CDR1 is GTSNPN and CDR2 is SVGIG (reference sequence). The CDR3 loop reads CAWSAQLDQPQHF. CDR3 in DNA: TGTGCCTGGAGTGCCCAACTCGATCAGCCCCAGCATTTT. The variable domain in full, with the rest retrieved from reference TRBV30 and TRBJ1-5, is SQTIHQWPATLVQPVGSPLSLECTVEGTSNPNLYWYRQAAGRGLQLLFYSVGIGQISSEVPQNLSASRPQDRQFILSSKKLLLSDSGFYLCAWSAQLDQPQHFGDGTRLSIL.